The 25 T cell receptor beta chains given below trace back to one sample, sequenced in a study of breast tumors, draining lymph nodes, adjacent tissues. TCRdb re-derived calls from the multiplex PCR reads in MiXCR, one entry per CDR3 protein. The table includes approximately 130,000 distinct CDR3 sequences, around 20% detected once. Samples came from axillary lymph nodes draining the breast cancer. The sequencing input was axillary lymph node tissue. These receptors came from a female donor with breast cancer. Some clones in this sample may be carry-over from other donors' samples.

Details on this clonotype: Germline and junction disagree at one end, which may indicate a read error. V and J are TRBV4-1 and TRBJ2-1; no firm D call. Germline V gives CDR1 MGHRA, CDR2 YSYEKL. This CDR3 spans 11 amino acids. In DNA, the CDR3 is TGCACCAGCAGCCAAGGACGTGAGCAGTTCTTC. This encodes CTSSQGREQFF.

To note about this clonotype: One base away lies a much larger clone, so this may be a sequencing read error. The conserved final phenylalanine or tryptophan is absent from the CDR3, which likely points to a read error. This sequence joins TRBV6-5 and TRBJ1-2; D is perhaps TRBD1 (6 bases). Trimming pared 2 bases from V and 1 base from J, leaving 17 bases between. Germline CDR1 reads MNHEY; CDR2 reads SVGAGI. The CDR3 is 17 residues long. The CDR3 DNA reads as TGTGCCAGCAGTTACCTTGACCAGGGGCGACTTAACTATGGCTACACCATC. Protein: CASSYLDQGRLNYGYTI.

This clonotype was seen at least ten times. The chain carries TRBV30 and TRBJ2-1; TRBD1 agrees at 7 bases. The CDR3 consists of 14 residues. Trimming took 5 bases from V and 0 from J; bases not matched to a gene: 4. Germline values: CDR1 GTSNPN, CDR2 SVGIG (reference sequence). The CDR3 loop is CAWHRGSSYNEQFF. Written as DNA, the CDR3 is TGTGCCTGGCACAGGGGCAGCTCCTACAATGAGCAGTTCTTC.

This clonotype was seen repeatedly, ten times or more. The gene calls are TRBV6-5 and TRBJ1-2, with D possibly being TRBD1 (6 bases). V lost 6 bases to trimming and J lost 2 bases, with 10 bases between them. Per the germline V gene, CDR1 is MNHEY and CDR2 is SVGAGI. The CDR3 has 13 amino acids. DNA of the CDR3: TGTGCCAGCAGGGCGGGACACAACTATGGCTACACCTTC. It codes for CASRAGHNYGYTF.

This clonotype was picked up one time. It may be a read error: a sequence one base away is much more abundant. The rearrangement uses TRBV25-1 and TRBJ2-7, with TRBD2 matching over 9 bases. The CDR3 totals 15 residues. CDR1 MGHDK and CDR2 SYGVNS come from the germline V gene. The CDR3 loop is CASSELGGRDYEQHF. CDR3 in DNA: TGTGCCAGCAGTGAATTGGGCGGGAGGGACTACGAGCAGCACTTC.

This chain connects TRBV7-2 to TRBJ2-7; unclear D gene. Germline V CDR1 and CDR2: SGHTA, FQGNSA. Deletions cut 4 bases from V and 10 bases from J, with 14 bases between. The CDR3 contains 12 residues. The chain's CDR3 is CASSSASADQYF. Here the CDR3 DNA reads TGTGCCAGCAGCTCAGCCAGTGCGGATCAGTACTTC.

Many counts were recorded for this clonotype. V and J are TRBV5-6 and TRBJ2-3; 15 bases are shared with TRBD2. This CDR3 contains 17 residues. Germline assignment: CDR1 SGHDT and CDR2 YYEEEE. J gave up 5 bases and V 2 bases, and 6 bases lay outside the gene matches. Here the CDR3 DNA reads TGTGCCAGCAGCTTCCTGGGACTAGCGGGAGGAGGAGATACGCAGTATTTT. As protein: CASSFLGLAGGGDTQYF.

Remarks on this clonotype: A much larger clone lies one base from this, so it may be a read error. The chain uses TRBV6-6 and TRBJ1-5; 7 positions agree with TRBD1. Germline V CDR1 and CDR2: MNHNY, SVGAGI (reference sequence). The CDR3 is 18 residues long. The CDR3 nucleotides are TGTGCCAGCAGCAAGACACAACTTTCAGACAGGGTCAATCAGTCCCAGCATTTT. Its translation: CASSKTQLSDRVNQSQHF.

As to this clonotype: It may be a read error: a sequence one base away is much more abundant. J is TRBJ2-1 and V is TRBV2; 10 positions match TRBD2. This CDR3 comprises 15 residues. From germline, CDR1 is SNHLY and CDR2 FYNNEI. The CDR3 sequence is CASMLALAGVYERFF. The CDR3 coding sequence is TGTGCCAGCATGTTAGCGCTAGCGGGAGTCTATGAGCGGTTCTTC.

The table lists this clonotype with many counts. The rearrangement uses TRBV6-5 and TRBJ2-7; 8 bases are shared with TRBD2. CDR3 length equals 14 residues. Germline CDR1 MNHEY, CDR2 SVGAGI. The junction had 7 bases not matched to a gene; V was cut back by 5 bases and J by 4 bases. This CDR3 is CASSSGSSSYEQYF. CDR3 nucleotide sequence: TGTGCCAGCAGTAGCGGGAGTTCCAGTTACGAGCAGTACTTC.

As for this clonotype: A read error is possible here, since a much larger clone lies one base away. The chain joins TRBV9 to TRBJ2-2; D gene uncertain. In germline, CDR1 is SGDLS, CDR2 YYNGEE. This CDR3 is built from 15 residues. The V gene lost 3 bases and the J gene lost 7 bases, with 16 bases spanning the gap. The CDR3 here is CASSASPEVGGELFF. The CDR3 region has the DNA TGTGCCAGCAGCGCGAGTCCCGAGGTGGGCGGGGAGCTGTTTTTT.

This clonotype was observed many times. The V call is TRBV4-2, the J call TRBJ1-6; D not certain. CDR1 LGHNA and CDR2 YNFKEQ come from the germline V gene. Trimming pared 0 bases from V and 14 bases from J, leaving 11 bases between. The CDR3 sequence is 13 residues long. This CDR3 is CASSQDHPGTLHF. The CDR3 DNA sequence: TGTGCCAGCAGCCAAGATCACCCCGGGACCCTCCACTTT.

This clonotype was found many times. The chain has TRBV20-1 and TRBJ2-1; 12 bases align to TRBD2. CDR3 size: 14 residues. From germline, CDR1 is DFQATT and CDR2 SNEGSKA (reference sequence). Losses at the gene ends were 0 bases for V and 12 bases for J; bases not matched to a gene: 6. DNA for the CDR3: TGCAGTGCTAGAGACCCTAGCGGGGGGGGATGGCAGTTCTTC. Encoded protein: CSARDPSGGGWQFF.

Of note for this clonotype: A read error may produce the germline difference seen at one junction end. The chain employs TRBV7-8 and TRBJ2-5; D is possibly TRBD1 (5 bases). Looked up from germline, CDR1 is SGHVS and CDR2 is FQNEAQ. The CDR3 sequence is 13 residues long. Here the CDR3 DNA reads TGTGCTAGCAGCTGTCAGGGTTTGGAGACCCAGTACTTC. This codes for CASSCQGLETQYF.

V is TRBV5-8 and J is TRBJ2-1; the D is unclear. With 2 bases removed from V and 4 bases from J, the gap between germline ends came to 7 bases. Germline lookup yields CDR1 SGHTS and CDR2 YDEGEE. This CDR3 spans 13 amino acids. The CDR3 region is CASSFMRYNEQFF. For the CDR3, the DNA is TGTGCCAGCAGCTTTATGAGGTACAATGAGCAGTTCTTC.

The chain links TRBV30 to TRBJ2-1, with TRBD2 as a possible D gene (6 bases). The germline V and J ends were trimmed by 0 bases and 3 bases, with 12 bases remaining between them. CDR1 is GTSNPN, CDR2 SVGIG, per germline (reference sequence). CDR3 size: 15 residues. For the CDR3, the DNA is TGTGCCTGGAGTGTATTCTTCGGGGGCTACAATGAGCAGTTCTTC. Its translation: CAWSVFFGGYNEQFF.

This clonotype was seen repeatedly, ten times or more. The J gene is TRBJ1-3, the V gene TRBV3-1; tentatively, D is TRBD1 (5 bases). Germline V gene lookup returns CDR1 LGHDT and CDR2 YNNKEL (reference sequence). There are 15 residues in the CDR3. V was clipped by 3 bases and J by 0 bases, with 9 bases between them. DNA for the CDR3: TGTGCCAGCAGCCACGGGGCTGTCTCTGGAAACACCATATATTTT. It codes for CASSHGAVSGNTIYF.

This clonotype was picked up many times. V is TRBV30 and J is TRBJ2-3; 7 bases align to TRBD1. Germline V gives CDR1 GTSNPN, CDR2 SVGIG (reference sequence). V dropped 4 bases and J dropped 6; count of bases not matched to a gene: 16. The CDR3 sequence is 16 residues long. The CDR3 DNA reads TGTGCCTGGACGCCAAGACAGGGCTTCATTGCGGATACGCAGTATTTT. The encoded protein is CAWTPRQGFIADTQYF.

This clonotype occurred many times. V gene TRBV7-2 combines with J gene TRBJ2-2; 8 nucleotides agree with TRBD1. Germline CDR1 SGHTA, CDR2 FQGNSA. The CDR3 is 14 amino acids. Trimming cost V 6 bases and J 3 bases; bases outside gene matches: 3. The CDR3 sequence: CASRRQGHTGELFF. In DNA form, the CDR3 reads TGTGCCAGCAGACGACAGGGGCACACCGGGGAGCTGTTTTTT.

The sample holds many counts of this clonotype. The CDR3 loop is CASSSTRGADDTQYF. The CDR3 DNA sequence: TGTGCCAGCAGTTCGACAAGGGGAGCCGATGATACGCAGTATTTT. V usage is TRBV28 and J usage is TRBJ2-3, with D perhaps assigned TRBD1 or TRBD2 (5 bases each). The CDR3 is 15 residues long. CDR1 MDHEN and CDR2 SYDVKM come from the germline V gene. V dropped 4 bases and J dropped 6 bases, with 17 bases sitting between them.

As concerns this clonotype: A much larger clone is a single base away; this may be a read error. The rearrangement joins TRBV28 to TRBJ2-3, with 9 bases aligning to TRBD2. Germline loops: CDR1 MDHEN, CDR2 SYDVKM. The CDR3 runs to 17 residues. CDR3 in amino acids: CASSFLAGEVPTDAQYF. The CDR3 nucleotides read TGTGCCAGCAGTTTCTTAGCGGGAGAGGTGCCCACAGATGCGCAGTATTTT.

This clonotype occurred many times. This chain connects TRBV20-1 to TRBJ2-5, with a weak D call TRBD1 (5 bases). The CDR3 length is 12 residues. V gave up 4 bases and J gave up 2 bases, with 8 bases separating them. Germline-derived CDR1 and CDR2 are DFQATT and SNEGSKA (reference sequence). The CDR3 here is CSATGSQETQYF. The CDR3 DNA is TGCAGTGCTACAGGGTCTCAAGAGACCCAGTACTTC.

This clonotype was found many times. The chain has TRBV27 and TRBJ1-6, with D unclear. The CDR3 runs to 12 residues. With 4 bases removed from V and 13 bases from J, the gap between germline ends came to 11 bases. CDR1 is MNHEY, CDR2 SMNVEV, per germline (reference sequence). In DNA, the CDR3 is TGTGCCAGCAGTTCGCCCCCCGGGCCCCTCCACTTT. It is translated as CASSSPPGPLHF.

This clonotype was observed many times. The CDR3 loop reads CASSKGVGLWEQYF. Here the CDR3 DNA reads TGTGCCAGCAGTAAGGGGGTCGGGCTCTGGGAGCAGTACTTC. This rearrangement joins TRBV12-3 or TRBV12-4 to TRBJ2-7; tentatively, D is TRBD1 (6 bases). The germline V and J ends were trimmed by 5 bases and 7 bases, with 18 bases remaining between them. The CDR3 has 14 residues.

This clonotype has a count of ten or more. The CDR3 DNA reads TGTGCCAGCAGTTTATCGAGGTACAATGAGCAGTTCTTC. Its protein product is CASSLSRYNEQFF. The chain recombines TRBV27 with TRBJ2-1; D ambiguous. Trimming removed 0 bases from V and 4 bases from J, with 4 bases in between. The CDR3 length is 13 residues. Germline V CDR1 and CDR2: MNHEY, SMNVEV (reference sequence).